What follows is one TCR beta chain and its context. The sample belongs to a study of T cell changes during pregnancy in multiple sclerosis. Some clones are missing from TCRdb's copy, which holds only in-frame ones; the method was immunoSEQ multiplex PCR. This table has approximately 46,000 clones, roughly 90% appearing once. The starting material was CD8+ T cells from peripheral blood mononuclear cells, obtained in the second trimester of pregnancy. The receptor was isolated from a female donor with multiple sclerosis, enrolled in a pregnancy study.

The CDR3: CASSAPGRGGFYGYTF. CDR3 bases: TGTGCCAGCAGTGCTCCGGGGCGGGGCGGCTTTTATGGCTACACCTTC. The rearrangement joins TRBV6-1 to TRBJ1-2; tentative D call: TRBD1 (5 bases). Germline CDR1 MNHNS, CDR2 SASEGT. Trimming cost V 4 bases and J 5 bases, with 20 bases left between them. There are 16 residues in the CDR3.